This entry describes one TCR beta chain. No cognate antigen has been identified for it. Base qualities were left out, and no much larger clone turns up one base away. CDR1 and CDR2 were assigned from the germline V gene (reference sequence) as MNHEY and SMNVEV. V was cut back by 3 bases and J by 4 bases, leaving a gap of 15 bases between them. The CDR3 runs 15 residues from the cysteine to the phenylalanine. The entry retains the CDR3 DNA only, 45 bases that are in frame from base 1. To prepare the library, the immunoSEQ multiplex PCR assay was applied. The multiplex PCR relied on a mix of 60 forward primers for TCR Vbeta segments and 13 reverse primers for TCR Jbeta segments. The CDR3 region of rearranged TCR beta genes was amplified from genomic DNA with a multiplex PCR assay. On the Illumina HiSeq System, the amplified TCR beta libraries were sequenced as 87-base-pair reads. As for how the authors treated the data: A later analysis tallied 75 million to 95 million unique TCR beta chains across the 610 or so repertoires, and around 10 million of those chains were shared by two or more donors. Raw reads were error-corrected and collapsed into unique sequences with a nearest-neighbor algorithm that merged closely related sequences to remove PCR and sequencing errors. Alignment of CDR3 sequences to IMGT reference sequences was used to assign V, D and J gene segments. Each retained sequence needed at least a six-nucleotide match to both a V gene segment and a J gene segment. Rearrangements were called productive when the CDR3 lacked stop codons and stayed in frame with V and J; all others were non-productive. Following IMGT convention, CDR3 was defined as the stretch from the second conserved V-encoded cysteine to the conserved J-encoded phenylalanine. Sequences without an unambiguous match to a single V gene segment were excluded from the earlier analysis of over 500 of the donors. In an earlier analysis of almost 600 of the donors, a V segment was called functional when productive rearrangements were above 56.7%, and segregating when the standard deviation between donors exceeded 5%. A statistical classification framework was built for diagnosing cytomegalovirus status from the catalog of TCR beta chain sequences. In a later analysis, V and J genes were assigned by comparing TCR nucleotide sequences against IMGT/GENE-DB human TR gene sequences. In a later analysis, CDR3 sequences and most-parsimonious VDJ recombination scenarios were assigned using the TCRdist pipeline. A later analysis defined each TCR beta chain by its CDR3 amino acid sequence plus V-gene family, and excluded reads lacking a unique V-gene family. To address suspected cross-contamination and a sequencing artifact, a later analysis removed around 590 highly shared, low-generation-probability nucleotide sequences. A later analysis calculated a clonal expansion index for each public chain from normalized within-repertoire ranks of inferred template counts. Generation probabilities in a later analysis came from a VDJ recombination model fitted to out-of-frame rearrangements, and those results were checked against IGoR. In a later analysis, TCR-TCR, TCR-HLA and TCR-CMV co-occurrence was scored with hypergeometric tests, and a repertoire-size bias correction was applied to TCR pairs. In a later analysis, false discovery rates were estimated by permuting HLA or CMV assignments 20 times. In a later analysis, co-occurring TCRs were grouped with DBSCAN, and TCRdist sequence similarity was added when clustering was performed within HLA-allele-positive subsets. Repertoires with fewer than 30,000 or more than 120,000 public chains were left out of co-occurrence clustering, as were about five repertoires with anomalous nucleotide sharing. The clones in this table, taken by TCRdb from immuneACCESS, are in-frame only. Not every clone is retained; where verified, under half of the shortfall comes from an unresolved V gene, and the cause of the rest is unknown. That table supplies the V and J calls and clone size; D and trimming were determined from the DNA. The sample table records 160,000 or so clones; roughly 82% of these occur just once. Over 8.5% of the sample belongs to the ten largest clones.

These data are taken from a study of cytomegalovirus exposure and HLA in healthy donors (dated 2017 in TCRdb). Background for the entire study: In an earlier analysis of 450 to 750 of the donors, about 270 Gb of sequence data and approximately 120 million unique TCR beta sequences from about 180 million T cells were reported. An early release that covered several hundred HLA-typed donors contained about 300 gigabases of sequencing data and 70 million to 100 million unique TCR sequences. Of the 300 to 450 genotyped donors, over 80% were placed in the genetic ancestry cluster associated with self-reported Caucasian donors. The aim of the study was to test whether cataloging public T cell receptors could identify signatures of past pathogen exposure. The study used immunosequencing to profile the T cell repertoires of approximately 640 subjects and linked those repertoires to cytomegalovirus serostatus. Along with the approximately 600-subject first cohort, a separate validation cohort of over a hundred different subjects was used. The study combined high-throughput TCR immunosequencing, statistical association of individual TCRs with disease status, and machine learning to predict cytomegalovirus infection status. To study patterns of TCR occurrence, a later analysis re-analyzed previously published TCR beta repertoires from 700 or so donors and added high-resolution HLA genotyping. Rather than using new phenotypic data, the later analysis identified candidate immune exposures from TCR beta sequences and from how often those sequences occurred across donors. In an earlier analysis of roughly 600 of the donors, high-throughput TCR beta sequencing was used to judge whether each TCR beta V gene segment behaved as functional or pseudogenic. Donor age, sex, ethnicity and CMV serostatus were compiled together with the repertoire data. A later genetic analysis took genome-wide SNP genotypes for about three fifths of the roughly 700 donors and used that subset as a discovery cohort. Every repertoire in the discovery cohort had been generated on one and the same sequencing platform. HLA typing covered class I and class II loci at four-digit resolution. Typing coverage differed by locus: A, B, C, DRB1 and DQB1 were typed in about 620-630 donors, DQA1 in about 500, DPA1 in 600 to 610, and DPB1 in 472. Because of strong linkage in the cohort, five DR-DQ haplotypes were treated as single units for association and clustering. On average, around 240,000 unique TCR beta nucleotide sequences were sequenced per donor among a few hundred genotyped donors of the cohort, with about 17% of those sequences being non-productive. Broad study findings and their caveats: V-gene and J-gene trimming of TCR beta chains was associated with a missense DCLRE1C variant in a later genetic analysis, and the association was replicated in an independent cohort. Because HLA typing was missing for some donors at each locus, association tests included only the typed subset. Strong co-occurrence of HLA alleles, especially DR and DQ, made assigning TCR associations to individual alleles difficult. Compared with the roughly 720-donor mean, donors in an Asian-associated ancestry cluster had fewer N-insertions in productive TCRs, according to a later genetic analysis. CMV serostatus was the only immune exposure information available for the cohort. A further reported finding was that TCR beta sequences accurately predicted the HLA-A and HLA-B alleles for most subjects in the first cohort. In a later analysis, some 18,000 TCR beta sequences were associated with specific HLA alleles at a false discovery rate of 0.05. Presence/absence analyses assumed roughly uniform sequencing depth across donors, an assumption that may not hold. Most CMV-associated TCR beta chains appeared to be HLA-restricted in a later analysis, and the HLA associations seemed to be driven largely by CMV exposure. The 87-base-pair reads could not distinguish some IMGT-functional V segments, including TRBV6-2 and TRBV6-3, so those segments were excluded. The study listed 164 TCR beta chains as associated with cytomegalovirus. In vitro tests confirmed that three of the cytomegalovirus-associated TCR beta chains recognize cytomegalovirus antigens. The authors suggested that the approach could potentially be extended to other disease states and immunological phenotypes. Correlated functional status among segregating V segments might be attributable to linkage disequilibrium, but an unknown experimental factor could not be ruled out. The cohort was sequenced for TCR beta chains only, and without alpha or paired-chain data the features that could be detected were limited. Most TCR sequences were observed very rarely across donors, whereas some public TCRs were present in many individuals. Compared with equally common non-associated chains, HLA-associated TCR beta chains in a later analysis were more clonally expanded and had lower generation probabilities. A later analysis reported that several top co-occurrence clusters appeared linked to parvovirus B19, influenza, CMV and Epstein-Barr virus. Broadly in line with IMGT annotations, most TCR beta V segments showed up in productive rearrangements about 87% or about 30% of the time in an earlier analysis of about 500 of the donors. Over 15 rarely observed V segments, including chromosome 9 orphons, were excluded from the earlier analysis of about 500 of the donors because counts were too low. According to a later analysis, TCR association rates differed among HLA loci, with DRB1 alleles showing the most associated TCRs and HLA-C alleles showing the fewest. In both the original and validation cohorts, the classifier was reported to diagnose cytomegalovirus status with high specificity and sensitivity. A cluster of highly shared sequence variants was judged likely to represent a technical artifact of the sequencing pipeline.

In total, over 600 healthy bone marrow donors made up the cohort. Cohort members were all nominally healthy when sampled, although unrecorded immune exposures were likely present. The donor tested CMV seropositive and was one of the 289 seropositive cohort members. A peripheral blood sample was collected from each donor, and TCR beta sequencing was performed on peripheral blood mononuclear cells. Genomic DNA extraction from the blood cell samples was performed with the Qiagen DNeasy Blood Extraction Kit. The receptor was isolated from a man aged 50 to 60 in good health and CMV-seropositive. Sequenced input: PBMCs. Recombination connected TRBV27 to TRBJ1-2; no D segment can be confidently identified. The DNA sequence is TGTGCCAGCAGTTTTCTCCCCAAAAGAGCCTATGGCTACACCTTC. Translation gives CASSFLPKRAYGYTF.